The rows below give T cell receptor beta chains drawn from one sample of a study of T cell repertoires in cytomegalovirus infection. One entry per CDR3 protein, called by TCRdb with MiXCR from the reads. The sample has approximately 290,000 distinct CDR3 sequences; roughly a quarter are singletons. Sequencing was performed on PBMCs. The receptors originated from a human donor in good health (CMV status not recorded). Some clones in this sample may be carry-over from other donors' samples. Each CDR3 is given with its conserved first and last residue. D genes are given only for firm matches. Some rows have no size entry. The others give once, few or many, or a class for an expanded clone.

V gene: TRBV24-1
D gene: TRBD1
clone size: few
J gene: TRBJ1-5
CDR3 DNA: TGTGCCACCAAACAGGGGGCAGGGCAGCCCCAGCATTTT
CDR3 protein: CATKQGAGQPQHF

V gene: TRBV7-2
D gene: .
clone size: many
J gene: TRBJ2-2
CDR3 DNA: TGTGCCAGCAGCTTAGGTGGTTACACCGGGGAGCTGTTTTTT
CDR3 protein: CASSLGGYTGELFF

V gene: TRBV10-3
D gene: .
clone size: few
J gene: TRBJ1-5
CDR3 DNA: TGTGCCATCAGCGACATCAATCAGCCCCAGCATTTT
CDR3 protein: CAISDINQPQHF

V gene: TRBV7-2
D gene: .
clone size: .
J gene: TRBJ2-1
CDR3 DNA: TGTGCCAGCAGCCTCCTTCCCCAGGGCTTCAATGAGCAGTTCTTC
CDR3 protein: CASSLLPQGFNEQFF

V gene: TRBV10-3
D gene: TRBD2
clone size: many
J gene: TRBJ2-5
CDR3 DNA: TGTGCCATCAGTCGTTCCGCATTAGCGGGGGTAAAAGAGACCCAGTACTTC
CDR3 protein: CAISRSALAGVKETQYF

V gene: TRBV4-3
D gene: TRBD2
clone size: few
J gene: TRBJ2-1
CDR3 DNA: TGCGCCAGCAGCCAGGACCTAGCGGGGGCGGTGGGCAATGAGCAGTTCTTC
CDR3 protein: CASSQDLAGAVGNEQFF

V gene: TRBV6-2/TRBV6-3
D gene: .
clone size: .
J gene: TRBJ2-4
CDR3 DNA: TGTGCCAGCAGTTACCCGCCGGGTTCCCCAGGAATTCAGTACTTC
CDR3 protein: CASSYPPGSPGIQYF

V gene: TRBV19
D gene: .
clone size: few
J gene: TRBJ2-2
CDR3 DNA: TGTGCCAGTAGCCCCCATGGTTCGCAGAACACCGGGGAGCTGTTTTTT
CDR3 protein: CASSPHGSQNTGELFF

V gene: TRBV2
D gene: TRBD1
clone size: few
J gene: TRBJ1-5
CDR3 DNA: TGTGCCAGCAGTGAAGGAAGGGGACAGGGACAGCCCCAGCATTTT
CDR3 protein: CASSEGRGQGQPQHF

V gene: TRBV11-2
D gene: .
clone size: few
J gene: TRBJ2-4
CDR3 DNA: TGTGCCAGCAGCCTCGTCAGGGTTGGTGGCATTCAGTACTTC
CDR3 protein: CASSLVRVGGIQYF

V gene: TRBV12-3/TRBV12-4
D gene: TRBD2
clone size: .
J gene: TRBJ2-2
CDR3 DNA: TGTGCCAGCAGTTTTGAGCGGGGGAACACCGGGGAGCTGTTTTTT
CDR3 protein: CASSFERGNTGELFF

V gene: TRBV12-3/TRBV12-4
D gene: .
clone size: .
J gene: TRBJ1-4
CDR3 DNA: TGTGCCAGCAGTTCGGACGGAGCAACTAATGAAAAACTGTTTTTT
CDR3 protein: CASSSDGATNEKLFF

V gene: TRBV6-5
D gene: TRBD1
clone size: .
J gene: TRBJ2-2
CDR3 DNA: TGTGCCAGCAGCCCGGGACAGGCTAACACCGGGGAGCTGTTTTTT
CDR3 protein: CASSPGQANTGELFF

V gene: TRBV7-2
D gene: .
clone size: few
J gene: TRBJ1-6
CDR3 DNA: TGTGCCAGCAGTTCGGGGTCCGCCTATAATTCACCCCTCCACTTT
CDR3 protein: CASSSGSAYNSPLHF

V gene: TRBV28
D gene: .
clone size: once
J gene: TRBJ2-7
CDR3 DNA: TGTGCCAGCAGGGTCTTGAGCTCCTACGAGCAGTACTTC
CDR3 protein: CASRVLSSYEQYF

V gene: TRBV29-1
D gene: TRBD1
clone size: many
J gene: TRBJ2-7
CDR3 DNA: TGCAGCGTTGAAGACCGGACAGGGAACTCCTACGAGCAGTACTTC
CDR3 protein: CSVEDRTGNSYEQYF

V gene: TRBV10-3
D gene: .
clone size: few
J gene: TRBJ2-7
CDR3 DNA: TGTGCCATCAGTGTTAGGGAAGCAGGGCGCGAGCAGTACTTC
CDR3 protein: CAISVREAGREQYF

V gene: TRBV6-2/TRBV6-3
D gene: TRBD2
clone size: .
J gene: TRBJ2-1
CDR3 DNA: TGTGCCAGCCGGACTAGCGGGAGGACCCACAATGAGCAGTTCTTC
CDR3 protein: CASRTSGRTHNEQFF

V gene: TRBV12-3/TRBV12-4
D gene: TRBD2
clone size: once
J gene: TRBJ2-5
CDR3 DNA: TGTGCCAGCAGTTTCAGGAGCGGGAGGGCCGGAGAGACCCAGTACTTC
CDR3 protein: CASSFRSGRAGETQYF

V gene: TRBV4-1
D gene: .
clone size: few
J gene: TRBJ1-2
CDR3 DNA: TGCGCCAGCAGCCCGGCATCCGCGGGAAGGAACTATGGCTACACCTTC
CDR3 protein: CASSPASAGRNYGYTF

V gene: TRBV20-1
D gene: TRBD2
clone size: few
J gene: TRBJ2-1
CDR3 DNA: TGCAGTGCGTGGACTAGCGGGAGGGGTGGATACAATGAGCAGTTCTTC
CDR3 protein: CSAWTSGRGGYNEQFF

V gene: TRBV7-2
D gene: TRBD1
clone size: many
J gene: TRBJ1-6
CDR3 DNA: TGTGCCAGCAGCCGGGGCAGGGGGCTTTGGTCACCCCTCCACTTT
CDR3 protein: CASSRGRGLWSPLHF

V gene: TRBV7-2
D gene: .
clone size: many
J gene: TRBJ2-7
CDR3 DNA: TGTGCCAGCACGCCCCCTCGGGGCTACGAGCAGTACTTC
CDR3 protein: CASTPPRGYEQYF

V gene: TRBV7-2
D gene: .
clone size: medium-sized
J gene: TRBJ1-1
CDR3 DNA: TGTGCCAGCAGCTTACAAGCCCGGGGATGGACTGAAGCTTTCTTT
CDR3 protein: CASSLQARGWTEAFF

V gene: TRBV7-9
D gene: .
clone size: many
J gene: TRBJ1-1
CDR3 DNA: TGTGCCAGCAGCGCCGTGACGAACACTGAAGCTTTCTTT
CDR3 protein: CASSAVTNTEAFF

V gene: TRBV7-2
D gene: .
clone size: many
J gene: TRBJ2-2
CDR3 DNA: TGTGCCAGCAGCTTACCCCGGGATAGCGGTTCCCCCGGGGAGCTGTTTTTT
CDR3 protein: CASSLPRDSGSPGELFF

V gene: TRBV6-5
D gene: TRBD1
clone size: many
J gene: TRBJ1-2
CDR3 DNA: TGTGCCAGCAGTTACTCCACAGGGGCGGATGGCTACACCTTC
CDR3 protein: CASSYSTGADGYTF

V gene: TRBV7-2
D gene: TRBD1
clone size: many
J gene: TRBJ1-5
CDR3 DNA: TGTGCCAGCAGCCAGACAGGGGATAGCAATCAGCCCCAGCATTTT
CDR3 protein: CASSQTGDSNQPQHF

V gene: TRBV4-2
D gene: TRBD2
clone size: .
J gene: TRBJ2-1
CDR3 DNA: TGTGCCAGCAGCCAAGATAGACCCTCTAGCGGGGATAATGAGCAGTTCTTC
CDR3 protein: CASSQDRPSSGDNEQFF

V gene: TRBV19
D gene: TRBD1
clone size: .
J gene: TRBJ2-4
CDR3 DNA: TGTGCCAGTAGTATCAGACAGGGGACGCGAACGAAAAACATTCAGTACTTC
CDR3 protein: CASSIRQGTRTKNIQYF

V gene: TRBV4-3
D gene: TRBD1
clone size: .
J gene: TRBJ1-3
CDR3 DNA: TGCGCCAGCAGCCAGAGGACAGGGTTAGTAGGGACCTCTGGAAACACCATATATTTT
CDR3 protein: CASSQRTGLVGTSGNTIYF

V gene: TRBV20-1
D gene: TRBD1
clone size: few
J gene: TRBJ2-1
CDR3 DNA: TGCAGTGCTATCATGCCGACAGGGAGCTCCTACAATGAGCAGTTCTTC
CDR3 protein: CSAIMPTGSSYNEQFF

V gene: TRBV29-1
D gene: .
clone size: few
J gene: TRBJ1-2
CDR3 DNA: TGCAGCGTTGTACAGGCTTGGATCTATGGCTACACCTTC
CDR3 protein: CSVVQAWIYGYTF

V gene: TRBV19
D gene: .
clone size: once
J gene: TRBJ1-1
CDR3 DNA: TGTGCCAGTAGTATAGATGGGATGGTGAACACTGAAGCTTTCTTT
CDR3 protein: CASSIDGMVNTEAFF

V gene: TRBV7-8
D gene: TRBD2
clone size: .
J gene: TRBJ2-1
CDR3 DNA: TGTGCCAGCAGTAAGCGGGAGGGCTCCAATGAGCAGTTCTTC
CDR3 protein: CASSKREGSNEQFF

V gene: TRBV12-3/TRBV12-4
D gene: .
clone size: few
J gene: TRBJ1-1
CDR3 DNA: TGTGCCAGCAGTCCAGGGACACCCACTGAAGCTTTCTTT
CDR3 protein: CASSPGTPTEAFF

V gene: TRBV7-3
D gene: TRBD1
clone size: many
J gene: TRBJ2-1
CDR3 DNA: TGTGCCAGCAGCCCCTCGACAGGGGGGCCCGATGAGCAGTTCTTC
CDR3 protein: CASSPSTGGPDEQFF

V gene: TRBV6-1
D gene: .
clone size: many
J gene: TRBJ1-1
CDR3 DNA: TGTGCCAGCAGGCGACAGGAACCGAACACTGAAGCTTTCTTT
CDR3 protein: CASRRQEPNTEAFF

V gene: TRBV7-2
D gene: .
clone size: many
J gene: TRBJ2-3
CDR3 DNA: TGTGCCAGCAGCTTAGGCACGAGGGGGTCTGGAGATACGCAGTATTTT
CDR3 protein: CASSLGTRGSGDTQYF

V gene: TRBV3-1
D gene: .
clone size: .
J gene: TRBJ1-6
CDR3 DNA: TGTGCCAGCAGCCAAGATTCCCCGTCACCCCTCCACTTT
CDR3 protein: CASSQDSPSPLHF

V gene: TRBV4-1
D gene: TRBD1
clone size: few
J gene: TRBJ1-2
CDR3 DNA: TGCGCCAGCAGCTTTCAGGGGGAGGCTGGCTACACCTTC
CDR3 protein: CASSFQGEAGYTF